These 15 T cell receptor beta chains came from one sample sequenced in a study of T cell responses to AZD1222 COVID-19 vaccine. Repertoires were generated with immunoSEQ multiplex PCR, while TCRdb's copy carries only in-frame clones and drops some. The table has more than 140,000 clones, around 91% seen once; the top ten hold roughly 5%. Material: peripheral blood, obtained on day 0 of AZD1222 vaccination. Every receptor here comes from an adult in good health.

The CDR3 here is CASSQTRDQYYEQYF. CDR3 nucleotide sequence: TGTGCCAGCAGCCAGACCCGGGACCAGTACTACGAGCAGTACTTC. The genes are TRBV6-5 and TRBJ2-7; D assignment may be TRBD1 or TRBD2 (5 bases each). CDR1 MNHEY and CDR2 SVGAGI come from the germline V gene. The CDR3 runs 15 residues. Trimming stripped 6 bases from V and 3 bases from J, with 18 bases between.

The chain combines TRBV27 with TRBJ2-1, with 8 bases that match TRBD1. CDR3 length equals 19 residues. The trim removed 5 bases at V and 6 bases at J, leaving 21 bases unmatched. The V gene's germline CDR1 is MNHEY and CDR2 SMNVEV (reference sequence). CDR3: CASSTQGAQKRGPRNEQFF. As DNA, the CDR3 is TGTGCCAGCAGTACCCAGGGGGCGCAGAAGAGGGGCCCTCGCAATGAGCAGTTCTTC.

The CDR3 loop reads CASSLGQGLGEQYF. The CDR3 region has the DNA TGTGCCAGCAGCTTGGGACAGGGGTTGGGAGAGCAGTACTTC. The rearrangement links TRBV5-8 to TRBJ2-7; 8 nucleotides line up with TRBD1. CDR1 and CDR2 (germline): SGHTS, YDEGEE. Trimming at V came to 0 bases and at J to 7 bases, leaving 6 bases not matched to a gene. The CDR3 has 14 amino acids.

J is TRBJ1-1 and V is TRBV7-8; D is ambiguous. The CDR3 sequence is 15 residues long. Germline V gene lookup returns CDR1 SGHVS and CDR2 FQNEAQ. Trimming pared 1 base from V and 6 bases from J, leaving 15 bases between. The CDR3 DNA is TGTGCCAGCAGCTTAGATTACTCACAATCATCTGAAGCTTTCTTT. This codes for CASSLDYSQSSEAFF.

The V gene is TRBV28, the J gene TRBJ1-6; D remains unclear. With 2 bases removed from V and 2 bases from J, the gap between germline ends came to 7 bases. Germline V gene sequence: CDR1 MDHEN, CDR2 SYDVKM. The CDR3 extends over 15 amino acids. CDR3 residues: CASSLDPAYNSPLHF. The CDR3 nucleotides read TGTGCCAGCAGTTTAGACCCAGCCTATAATTCACCCCTCCACTTT.

The chain recombines TRBV6-1 with TRBJ1-6; unclear D gene. Deletions cut 4 bases from V and 5 bases from J, with 18 bases between. The CDR3 spans 17 residues. Germline CDR1 is MNHNS and CDR2 is SASEGT. DNA for the CDR3: TGTGCCAGCAGTGGGGAAGGTGTGACGTTACATAATTCACCCCTCCACTTT. Protein sequence: CASSGEGVTLHNSPLHF.

The rearrangement links TRBV27 to TRBJ2-1; D is unclear. CDR3 length: 13 residues. Germline V CDR1 and CDR2: MNHEY, SMNVEV (reference sequence). Trimming removed 4 bases from V and 6 bases from J, with 10 bases in between. Written as DNA, the CDR3 is TGTGCCAGCAGTTCCCCTGCGACCAATGAGCAGTTCTTC. It is translated as CASSSPATNEQFF.

The chain uses TRBV7-9 and TRBJ2-1, with TRBD1 identical over 10 bases. The V gene's germline CDR1 is SEHNR and CDR2 FQNEAQ (reference sequence). The CDR3 is made up of 19 amino acids. V lost 5 bases, J lost 6 bases, and 19 bases stayed unmatched. In DNA, the CDR3 is TGTGCCAGCAGCAGAACACGGGACAGGGGCCCACTGAGCGGCAATGAGCAGTTCTTC. Its translation: CASSRTRDRGPLSGNEQFF.

V and J are TRBV5-1 and TRBJ2-3; the match to TRBD2 covers 12 bases. The CDR3 has 16 residues. After removal of 4 bases from V and 2 bases from J, the junction contained 5 bases not matched to a gene. CDR1 and CDR2 from the germline V gene are SGHRS and YFSETQ. In nucleotides, the CDR3 is TGCGCCAGCAGCGCAGGACTAGCGGGACCCACAGATACGCAGTATTTT. Its translation: CASSAGLAGPTDTQYF.

This chain links TRBV6-5 with TRBJ2-7; TRBD2 aligns across 8 bases. This CDR3 spans 15 amino acids. The V gene's germline CDR1 is MNHEY and CDR2 SVGAGI. V was pared by 6 bases and J by 4 bases, with 11 bases of the junction left unmatched. The CDR3 sequence is CASRKSGTRYYEQYF. The CDR3 DNA sequence: TGTGCCAGCAGAAAGTCCGGGACTAGATATTACGAGCAGTACTTC.

The V call is TRBV19, the J call TRBJ2-5; 9 bases line up with TRBD2. Germline CDR1 and CDR2: LNHDA and SQIVND (reference sequence). V gave up 3 bases and J gave up 1 base; unmatched junction bases: 6. The CDR3 spans 16 residues. The CDR3 coding sequence is TGTGCCAGTAGTATGTTCGGCGGGAGGGCCCAAGAGACCCAGTACTTC. Protein: CASSMFGGRAQETQYF.

The V gene is TRBV7-9, the J gene TRBJ2-2; D may be TRBD1 or TRBD2 (6 bases each). With 2 bases removed from V and 0 bases from J, the gap between germline ends came to 10 bases. The germline gives CDR1 SEHNR, CDR2 FQNEAQ (reference sequence). The CDR3 runs to 16 residues. CDR3 residues: CASSLHRGANTGELFF. The CDR3 DNA reads TGTGCCAGCAGCTTACATAGGGGGGCGAACACCGGGGAGCTGTTTTTT.

DNA for the CDR3: TGTGCCAGCAGCCAAGGGTCCTCACAGGGAGGATATGGCTACACCTTC. Translating it yields CASSQGSSQGGYGYTF. The J gene is TRBJ1-2, the V gene TRBV4-2; tentative D call: TRBD1 (6 bases). The CDR3 runs 16 residues. Germline V gene data show CDR1 as LGHNA and CDR2 as YNFKEQ. Trimming took off 1 base at V and 5 bases at J, with 17 bases between the two ends.

The J gene is TRBJ2-7, the V gene TRBV6-2 or TRBV6-3; 14 bases fit TRBD2. The CDR3 runs to 17 residues. V lost 2 bases, J lost 5 bases, and 8 bases stayed unmatched. Germline CDR1 is MNHEY and CDR2 is SVGEGT. Here the CDR3 DNA reads TGTGCCAGCAGTTACGGACTAGCGGGAGGTCTCCAGAACGAGCAGTACTTC. Translating gives CASSYGLAGGLQNEQYF.

This rearrangement joins TRBV6-5 to TRBJ2-1, with a tentative D call TRBD1 (6 bases). Per germline, CDR1 MNHEY and CDR2 SVGAGI. This CDR3 is 15 amino acids long. The V end was cut by 6 bases, the J end by 2 bases, with 14 bases between. Here the CDR3 DNA reads TGTGCCAGCAGGATAGAGGACAGAACCTACAATGAGCAGTTCTTC. Protein sequence: CASRIEDRTYNEQFF.